This T cell receptor (beta chain) was retrieved from a study of blood T cell repertoires in COVID-19. Sequencing was performed with immunoSEQ multiplex PCR; in TCRdb, only in-frame clones are kept and a portion is missing. This sample has 150,000 to 200,000 clones, with approximately 81% found just once. Per germline, CDR1 KGHSH and CDR2 LQKENI. The CDR3 covers 15 residues. Trimming at V came to 6 bases and at J to 0 bases, leaving 2 bases not matched to a gene. This receptor was obtained from a middle-aged woman with acute COVID-19. The J gene is TRBJ1-1, the V gene TRBV18; 12 bases are a match to TRBD1. Sequenced input: PBMCs or T cells enriched from blood (not recorded which). As DNA, the CDR3 is TGTGCCAGCTCGGGACAGGGGGCGTTGAACACTGAAGCTTTCTTT. Protein: CASSGQGALNTEAFF.